In its sample, the clone carrying this T cell receptor beta chain was seen many times. Antigen specificity is unknown. This specimen comes from a study of T cell repertoires in cytomegalovirus infection. Germline V lookup: CDR1 MDHEN, CDR2 SYDVKM. The germline V and J ends were trimmed by 6 bases and 3 bases, with 12 bases remaining between them. This CDR3 region has 14 residues. Each CDR3 protein is one row after TCRdb ran MiXCR on the reads. The table lists 700,000 to 900,000 distinct CDR3 sequences, about 29% of them singletons. The V gene is TRBV28, the J gene TRBJ2-1, with TRBD2 as a possible D gene (6 bases). The sequence derives from a human donor in good health (CMV status not recorded). Some clones in this sample may be carry-over from other donors' samples. Sequencing was performed on cultured CD8+ T cells from PBMCs, taken from culture after CMV antigen stimulation. The chain's CDR3 is CASSIGEDYNEQFF. Written as DNA, the CDR3 is TGTGCCAGCAGCATCGGGGAGGACTACAATGAGCAGTTCTTC.